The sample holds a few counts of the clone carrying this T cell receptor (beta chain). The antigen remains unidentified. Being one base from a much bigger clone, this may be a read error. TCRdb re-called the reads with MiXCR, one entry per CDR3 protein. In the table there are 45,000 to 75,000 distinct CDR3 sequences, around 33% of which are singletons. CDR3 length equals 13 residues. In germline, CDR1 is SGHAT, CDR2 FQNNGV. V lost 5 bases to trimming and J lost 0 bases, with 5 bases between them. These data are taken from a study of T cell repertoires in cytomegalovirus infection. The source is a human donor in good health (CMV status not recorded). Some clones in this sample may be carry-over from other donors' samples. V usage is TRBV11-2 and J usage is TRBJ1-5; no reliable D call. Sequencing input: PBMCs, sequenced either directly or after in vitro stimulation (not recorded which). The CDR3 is CASSLNSNQPQHF. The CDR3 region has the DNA TGTGCCAGCAGCCTTAATAGCAATCAGCCCCAGCATTTT. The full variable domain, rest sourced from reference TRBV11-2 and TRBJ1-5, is EAGVAQSPRYKIIEKRQSVAFWCNPISGHATLYWYQQILGQGPKLLIQFQNNGVVDDSQLPKDRFSAERLKGVDSTLKIQPAKLEDSAVYLCASSLNSNQPQHFGDGTRLSIL.